This T cell receptor beta chain was identified during a study of blood T cell repertoires in COVID-19. Whole-study context: The origin of the acute and convalescent COVID-19 samples was the United States, Italy and Spain. The analysed material was cDNA or gDNA that came from T cells, B-cell-depleted T cells, or PBMCs.

In the study's own analysis: Researchers report that nucleated cell counts were estimated from reference gene primer amplification. Repertoires were generated with immunoSEQ multiplex PCR, while TCRdb's copy carries only in-frame clones and drops some. The V and J calls and the clone size are those of that table, but D and trimming were determined from the DNA. The sample includes 150,000 or so clones, 80% to 90% seen only once; the top ten take approximately 8%. The CDR3 loop spans 14 amino acids. Deletions cut 4 bases from V and 2 bases from J, with 12 bases between. The V gene's germline CDR1 is LNHDA and CDR2 SQIVND (reference sequence). The Seattle site enrolled patients during active infection and followed them longitudinally.

The sequence derives from an older woman with COVID-19, enrolled during active disease. Source material: peripheral blood. The chain joins TRBV19 to TRBJ2-7; D gene uncertain. The CDR3 sequence: CASSTSTNTYEQYF. The CDR3 coding sequence is TGTGCCAGTAGTACCTCGACAAATACCTACGAGCAGTACTTC.